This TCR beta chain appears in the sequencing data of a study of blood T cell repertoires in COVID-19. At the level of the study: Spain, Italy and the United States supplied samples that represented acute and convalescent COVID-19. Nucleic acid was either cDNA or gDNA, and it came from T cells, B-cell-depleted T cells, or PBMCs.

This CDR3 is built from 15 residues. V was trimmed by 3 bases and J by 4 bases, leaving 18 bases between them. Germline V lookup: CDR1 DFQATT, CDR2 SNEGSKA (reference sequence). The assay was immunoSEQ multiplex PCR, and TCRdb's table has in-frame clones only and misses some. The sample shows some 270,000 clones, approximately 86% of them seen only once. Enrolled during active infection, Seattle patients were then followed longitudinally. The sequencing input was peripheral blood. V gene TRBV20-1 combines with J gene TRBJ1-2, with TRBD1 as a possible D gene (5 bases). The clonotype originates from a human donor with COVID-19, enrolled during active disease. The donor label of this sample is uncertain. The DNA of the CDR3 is TGCAGTGCTAGTCGGGTTTCGCAGGGCTCCTATGGCTACACCTTC. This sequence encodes CSASRVSQGSYGYTF.